This passage covers 30 T cell receptor beta chains from one sample sequenced in a study of CD8 T cells in Susac syndrome. With random hexamers, reverse transcription was performed on about 0.5 to 1 ug of RNA. From the immunoSEQ multiplex PCR reads, TCRdb called clonotypes with MiXCR, one entry per CDR3 protein. There are fewer than 35,000 distinct CDR3 sequences in the sample; around 94% occur only once, and roughly 0.28% lies in the top ten. Input material: CD8+ T cells from PBMCs. These receptors were obtained from a human donor in good health.

The chain uses TRBV5-1 and TRBJ1-1; D ambiguous. V was cut by 5 bases and J by 4 bases, with 18 bases left in between. This CDR3 contains 15 residues. The germline V gene encodes CDR1 SGHRS and CDR2 YFSETQ. DNA of the CDR3: TGCGCCAGCAGTTCTCGGGCGAGAGAGGCCACTGAAGCTTTCTTT. This codes for CASSSRAREATEAFF.

The J gene is TRBJ1-1, the V gene TRBV4-3; 7 nucleotides line up with TRBD1. J lost 6 bases, V lost 1 base, and 11 bases had no gene match. Germline V gene data show CDR1 as LGHNA and CDR2 as YSLEER. This CDR3 has 16 amino acids. The DNA of the CDR3 is TGCGCCAGCAGCCAAGCTTCGACAGGGCGGTCCGCTGAAGCTTTCTTT. Encoded protein: CASSQASTGRSAEAFF.

This chain links TRBV6-2 or TRBV6-3 with TRBJ1-4; a possible D gene is TRBD1 (5 bases). The germline V gene has CDR1 MNHEY and CDR2 SVGEGT. This CDR3 comprises 14 residues. The V end lost 2 bases, the J end lost 8 bases, and 12 bases lay between the germline ends. Here the CDR3 DNA reads TGTGCCAGCAGTTACGACCAGGGAAAGGAAAAACTGTTTTTT. Translating it yields CASSYDQGKEKLFF.

The chain joins TRBV9 to TRBJ1-2; D is unresolved. With 0 bases removed from V and 8 bases from J, the gap between germline ends came to 17 bases. Germline assignment: CDR1 SGDLS and CDR2 YYNGEE. This CDR3 comprises 15 residues. The CDR3 protein is CASSVAAQGLFGYTF. The CDR3 bases are TGTGCCAGCAGCGTAGCTGCCCAAGGGTTGTTCGGCTACACCTTC.

The rearrangement uses TRBV6-5 and TRBJ1-2; D gene ambiguous. Trimming shortened V by 0 bases and J by 4 bases, and 12 bases separated the two germline ends. CDR3 length: 15 residues. In germline, CDR1 is MNHEY, CDR2 SVGAGI. DNA for the CDR3: TGTGCCAGCAGTTACTCTTACCGGGAAATCTATGGCTACACCTTC. It specifies CASSYSYREIYGYTF.

This chain joins TRBV6-2 or TRBV6-3 and TRBJ1-1; D is possibly TRBD1 (6 bases). CDR3 size: 14 residues. With 4 bases removed from V and 1 base from J, the gap between germline ends came to 10 bases. Germline V lookup: CDR1 MNHEY, CDR2 SVGEGT. As DNA, the CDR3 is TGTGCCAGCAGTTCGTGGACAGAGAACACTGAAGCTTTCTTT. The encoded protein is CASSSWTENTEAFF.

The CDR3 DNA follows: TGTGCCAGCAGCTTAGCGAGGACTAGCGAGGCTACTGAGCAGTTCTTC. This gives the protein CASSLARTSEATEQFF. V gene TRBV7-9 combines with J gene TRBJ2-1; TRBD2 aligns across 9 bases. The CDR3 covers 16 residues. J gave up 9 bases and V 0 bases, and 9 bases lay outside the gene matches. CDR1 and CDR2 from the germline V gene are SEHNR and FQNEAQ (reference sequence).

The V gene is TRBV29-1, the J gene TRBJ1-1; D not resolved. Germline V gene sequence: CDR1 SQVTM, CDR2 ANQGSEA. CDR3 size: 14 residues. Trimming cost V 4 bases and J 1 base, with 13 bases left between them. The CDR3 spells CSVVPVQPNTEAFF. The CDR3 coding sequence is TGCAGCGTTGTTCCCGTACAGCCGAACACTGAAGCTTTCTTT.

The chain has TRBV27 and TRBJ1-5; the D gene is possibly TRBD1 (6 bases). CDR1 and CDR2 from the germline V gene are MNHEY and SMNVEV (reference sequence). This CDR3 is built from 16 residues. V lost 5 bases to trimming and J lost 4 bases, with 18 bases between them. CDR3: CASSPAAGTRNQPQHF. CDR3 nucleotide sequence: TGTGCCAGCAGTCCCGCAGCCGGGACAAGAAATCAGCCCCAGCATTTT.

This chain uses TRBV9 with TRBJ2-1; 7 bases agree with TRBD1. This CDR3 has 14 amino acids. Germline CDR1 reads SGDLS; CDR2 reads YYNGEE. The J segment lost 3 bases and the V segment lost 4 bases, leaving 4 bases of the junction unmatched. The CDR3 sequence is CASSSGTVYNEQFF. DNA of the CDR3: TGTGCCAGCAGCTCCGGGACAGTCTACAATGAGCAGTTCTTC.

V and J are TRBV7-9 and TRBJ2-1; unclear D gene. The germline V gene has CDR1 SEHNR and CDR2 FQNEAQ (reference sequence). This CDR3 comprises 14 residues. Trimming took 5 bases from V and 5 from J, leaving 13 bases between them. As DNA, the CDR3 is TGTGCCAGCAGCCCACAAGATACCCACAATGAGCAGTTCTTC. The encoded protein is CASSPQDTHNEQFF.

The chain combines TRBV20-1 with TRBJ1-1; TRBD1 is a possible D gene (6 bases). CDR3 length: 15 amino acids. Germline V gives CDR1 DFQATT, CDR2 SNEGSKA (reference sequence). Trimming pared 0 bases from V and 3 bases from J, leaving 14 bases between. The CDR3 sequence is CSARDPGEGDTEAFF. CDR3 nucleotides: TGCAGTGCTAGAGATCCAGGGGAAGGGGACACTGAAGCTTTCTTT.

The chain employs TRBV5-6 and TRBJ2-7; D gene unclear. This CDR3 comprises 14 residues. The V and J ends lost 0 bases and 2 bases respectively, with 9 bases between them. Germline V gives CDR1 SGHDT, CDR2 YYEEEE. DNA of the CDR3: TGTGCCAGCAGCTTGGGTCCCGTCGCCTACGAGCAGTACTTC. It specifies CASSLGPVAYEQYF.

The chain recombines TRBV10-1 with TRBJ2-1, with 9 bases identical to TRBD2. The CDR3 length is 15 residues. V gave up 4 bases and J gave up 5 bases; unmatched junction bases: 6. Germline V gives CDR1 WNHNN, CDR2 SYGVQD (reference sequence). The CDR3 loop reads CASSAGLAGNNEQFF. The CDR3 DNA reads TGCGCCAGCAGTGCCGGGCTAGCGGGAAACAATGAGCAGTTCTTC.

The genes are TRBV20-1 and TRBJ2-2, with D unclear. The CDR3 length is 12 residues. V dropped 6 bases and J dropped 9 bases, with 14 bases sitting between them. From germline, CDR1 is DFQATT and CDR2 SNEGSKA (reference sequence). CDR3 DNA sequence: TGCAGTGCCCCCCTGTCCGTCCGGGAGCTGTTTTTT. Translating it yields CSAPLSVRELFF.

The V gene is TRBV12-5, the J gene TRBJ1-1; a possible D gene is TRBD1 (5 bases). The CDR3 spans 13 residues. V was pared by 6 bases and J by 3 bases, with 11 bases between. Germline CDR1 is LGHNT and CDR2 is FRNRAP. The CDR3 bases are TGTGCTAGTGGCCTGGGGACGGACACTGAAGCTTTCTTT. It translates to CASGLGTDTEAFF.

The chain is built from TRBV7-8 and TRBJ2-3, with D perhaps TRBD2 (6 bases). Germline V gene data show CDR1 as SGHVS and CDR2 as FQNEAQ. The V end lost 2 bases, the J end lost 4 bases, and 13 bases lay between the germline ends. The CDR3 runs to 15 residues. The chain's CDR3 is CASSLSARGADTQYF. The CDR3 region has the DNA TGTGCCAGCAGCTTAAGTGCTCGCGGGGCAGATACGCAGTATTTT.

V and J are TRBV5-4 and TRBJ2-3; perhaps TRBD2 as D (5 bases). The CDR3 extends over 14 amino acids. In germline, CDR1 is SGHNT, CDR2 YYREEE (reference sequence). The germline V and J ends were trimmed by 0 bases and 5 bases, with 10 bases remaining between them. The CDR3 region has the DNA TGTGCCAGCAGCTTGGACCCCCGGGGAGATACGCAGTATTTT. Its protein is CASSLDPRGDTQYF.

For this clonotype: The DNA is left out, because the CDR3 cannot be placed on it with certainty; the CDR3 is given as TCRdb lists it. The chain links TRBV12-3 or TRBV12-4 to TRBJ1-2; TRBD1 is the table's D call and was not checked against the DNA. Both ends counted, the CDR3 spans 13 residues. The CDR3 here is CASSTSTGGGYTF.

The chain employs TRBV11-3 and TRBJ2-6; D unclear. Trimming removed 8 bases from V and 4 bases from J, with 12 bases in between. CDR3 length: 14 residues. Looked up from germline, CDR1 is SGHNT and CDR2 is YENEEA. CDR3 amino acids: CASALRAGANVLTF. Written as DNA, the CDR3 is TGTGCCAGCGCCCTCCGGGCCGGGGCCAACGTCCTGACTTTC.

The chain has TRBV5-6 and TRBJ2-1; 8 nucleotides align to TRBD2. Germline V gene lookup returns CDR1 SGHDT and CDR2 YYEEEE. The junction had 13 bases not matched to a gene; V was cut back by 4 bases and J by 7 bases. The CDR3 loop spans 16 amino acids. CDR3 sequence reads: CASSPNAGGPGNEQFF. The DNA for the CDR3 is TGTGCCAGCAGCCCTAATGCGGGGGGCCCAGGGAATGAGCAGTTCTTC. Drawing the rest from reference TRBV5-6 and TRBJ2-1, the complete variable domain is DAGVTQSPTHLIKTRGQQVTLRCSPKSGHDTVSWYQQALGQGPQFIFQYYEEEERQRGNFPDRFSGHQFPNYSSELNVNALLLGDSALYLCASSPNAGGPGNEQFFGPGTRLTVL.

The rearrangement uses TRBV12-3 or TRBV12-4 and TRBJ2-5; D is unclear. The CDR3 loop spans 15 amino acids. Trimming removed 0 bases at V and 0 bases at J, with 8 bases between. The CDR3 loop reads CASSLAPRNQETQYF. CDR3 bases: TGTGCCAGCAGTTTAGCACCCAGGAACCAAGAGACCCAGTACTTC.

CDR3 coding DNA: TGTGCCAGCAGTTTAAGCGGACTAGCCTACAATGAGCAGTTCTTC. It specifies CASSLSGLAYNEQFF. The chain combines TRBV12-3 or TRBV12-4 with TRBJ2-1; 7 nucleotides line up with TRBD2. The J segment lost 2 bases and the V segment lost 2 bases, leaving 3 bases of the junction unmatched. This CDR3 is built from 15 residues.

The chain has TRBV19 and TRBJ1-1; D might be TRBD1 (6 bases). The CDR3 spans 11 residues. Trimming removed 9 bases from V and 7 bases from J, with 12 bases in between. Per the germline V gene, CDR1 is LNHDA and CDR2 is SQIVND (reference sequence). The CDR3 sequence is CASQTGIEAFF. CDR3 sequence (DNA): TGTGCCAGCCAAACAGGGATTGAAGCTTTCTTT.

The chain joins TRBV5-1 to TRBJ2-1; the D call may be TRBD1 or TRBD2 (5 bases each). V shed 1 base and J shed 0 bases, with 8 bases lying between them. The CDR3 has 15 amino acids. Looked up from germline, CDR1 is SGHRS and CDR2 is YFSETQ. DNA for the CDR3: TGCGCCAGCAGCTTGTCTGGGGGCTCCTACAATGAGCAGTTCTTC. This sequence encodes CASSLSGGSYNEQFF.

The J gene is TRBJ2-7, the V gene TRBV12-3 or TRBV12-4; D may match TRBD1 or TRBD2 (5 bases each). Trimming left V 8 bases short and J 6 bases short, with 11 bases between. The CDR3 covers 11 residues. The CDR3 DNA reads TGTGCCAGCGGGGACGGGGCCGAGCAGTACTTC. Its protein product is CASGDGAEQYF.

The chain links TRBV29-1 to TRBJ1-5; D uncertain. The V gene's germline CDR1 is SQVTM and CDR2 ANQGSEA. This CDR3 spans 12 amino acids. The V gene lost 4 bases and the J gene lost 0 bases, with 4 bases spanning the gap. CDR3 coding DNA: TGCAGCGTTGGGTATAGCAATCAGCCCCAGCATTTT. This sequence encodes CSVGYSNQPQHF. Using reference TRBV29-1 and TRBJ1-5 for the parts outside the CDR3, the full variable domain is SAVISQKPSRDICQRGTSLTIQCQVDSQVTMMFWYRQQPGQSLTLIATANQGSEATYESGFVIDKFPISRPNLTFSTLTVSNMSPEDSSIYLCSVGYSNQPQHFGDGTRLSIL.

The table lists this clonotype with a count of one. The rearrangement links TRBV20-1 to TRBJ2-5; 8 bases align to TRBD2. CDR3 length: 14 amino acids. Losses at the gene ends were 6 bases for V and 5 bases for J; bases not matched to a gene: 11. CDR1 and CDR2 (germline): DFQATT, SNEGSKA (reference sequence). CDR3 loop: CSAGQPGGLETQYF. DNA for the CDR3: TGCAGTGCCGGACAGCCGGGGGGGCTGGAGACCCAGTACTTC.

The chain carries TRBV29-1 and TRBJ2-7; D unclear. Looked up from germline, CDR1 is SQVTM and CDR2 is ANQGSEA. The CDR3 has 12 residues. Trimming pared 8 bases from V and 5 bases from J, leaving 16 bases between. The CDR3: CSIAGPLDEQYF. In DNA, the CDR3 is TGCAGCATCGCTGGACCCCTAGACGAGCAGTACTTC.

V is TRBV19 and J is TRBJ2-7; TRBD1 aligns across 10 bases. The CDR3 is 14 amino acids. V dropped 7 bases and J dropped 3; count of bases not matched to a gene: 6. Germline loops: CDR1 LNHDA, CDR2 SQIVND (reference sequence). CDR3 protein: CASTSGTGDYEQYF. CDR3 DNA: TGTGCCAGTACCTCCGGGACAGGGGACTACGAGCAGTACTTC.